Listed below are T cell receptor beta chains from one sample, sequenced in a study of T cell repertoires in cytomegalovirus infection. TCRdb recomputed calls from the reads with MiXCR, one row per CDR3 protein. The sample holds about 920,000 distinct CDR3 sequences; roughly 30% are singletons and the top ten take roughly an eighth. No cognate antigen is known for these TCRs. The specimen comprised cultured CD8+ T cells from PBMCs, sampled from culture after CMV antigen stimulation. These receptor sequences come from a human donor in good health (CMV status not recorded). Some clones in this sample may be carry-over from other donors' samples. Each CDR3 is given with its conserved first and last residue. Fields, in order: D gene, J gene, V gene, clone size, CDR3 DNA, CDR3 protein. D genes are given only for firm matches. Expanded clones are given a class, and other clones once, few, many or no size at all.

d_call: .; j_call: TRBJ1-4; v_call: TRBV12-3/TRBV12-4; clone_size: .; cdr3_nt: TGTGCCAGCAGTTTTTGGGACAACACTAATGAAAAACTGTTTTTT; cdr3_aa: CASSFWDNTNEKLFF
d_call: .; j_call: TRBJ2-4; v_call: TRBV27; clone_size: once; cdr3_nt: TGTGCCAGCAGTACAACCAGGGATCAGGCCAAAAACATTCAGTACTTC; cdr3_aa: CASSTTRDQAKNIQYF
d_call: .; j_call: TRBJ2-7; v_call: TRBV4-1; clone_size: .; cdr3_nt: TGCGCCAGCAGCCACCTCGGAGACTACGAGCAGTACTTC; cdr3_aa: CASSHLGDYEQYF
d_call: TRBD1; j_call: TRBJ2-3; v_call: TRBV5-1; clone_size: .; cdr3_nt: TGCGCCAGCAGCGGGACAGGGATCCCAGATACGCAGTATTTT; cdr3_aa: CASSGTGIPDTQYF
d_call: .; j_call: TRBJ2-7; v_call: TRBV19; clone_size: few; cdr3_nt: TGTGCCAGTAGTATAACCGGAGGGGTAGCGCTGGGCGAGCAGTACTTC; cdr3_aa: CASSITGGVALGEQYF
d_call: .; j_call: TRBJ1-1; v_call: TRBV10-3; clone_size: .; cdr3_nt: TGTGCCATCAGTGTTGTGCAGGGAAAGTACACTGAAGCTTTCTTT; cdr3_aa: CAISVVQGKYTEAFF
d_call: .; j_call: TRBJ2-1; v_call: TRBV7-6; clone_size: many; cdr3_nt: TGTGCCAGCAGCTTAGGGCGTAGCGTCAATGAGCAGTTCTTC; cdr3_aa: CASSLGRSVNEQFF
d_call: TRBD2; j_call: TRBJ2-7; v_call: TRBV5-1; clone_size: .; cdr3_nt: TGCGCCAGCAGCTTGCACGGGGGGTCCCCCTACGAGCAGTACTTC; cdr3_aa: CASSLHGGSPYEQYF
d_call: TRBD2; j_call: TRBJ2-5; v_call: TRBV13; clone_size: .; cdr3_nt: TGTGCCAGCAGCTCCCTCCTAGCGGGGGGGCGAGAGACCCAGTACTTC; cdr3_aa: CASSSLLAGGRETQYF
d_call: TRBD2; j_call: TRBJ2-5; v_call: TRBV5-4; clone_size: .; cdr3_nt: TGTGCCAGCAGCCACCGGGGGGATCTAGAGACCCAGTACTTC; cdr3_aa: CASSHRGDLETQYF
d_call: .; j_call: TRBJ1-1; v_call: TRBV27; clone_size: few; cdr3_nt: TGTGCTAGCTTTATGAACACTGAAGCTTTCTTT; cdr3_aa: CASFMNTEAFF
d_call: .; j_call: TRBJ2-3; v_call: TRBV27; clone_size: .; cdr3_nt: TGTGCCAGCAGTTTTCTGAAAGTCGCAAGCACAGATACGCAGTATTTT; cdr3_aa: CASSFLKVASTDTQYF
d_call: .; j_call: TRBJ2-3; v_call: TRBV27; clone_size: .; cdr3_nt: TGTGCCAGCAGTTTATCCCCTTCAGGGGCCACAGATACGCAGTATTTT; cdr3_aa: CASSLSPSGATDTQYF
d_call: .; j_call: TRBJ2-7; v_call: TRBV15; clone_size: .; cdr3_nt: TGTGCCACCAGCAGAGATCCTGGGCTCTCCTACGAGCAGTACTTC; cdr3_aa: CATSRDPGLSYEQYF
d_call: .; j_call: TRBJ2-2; v_call: TRBV12-3/TRBV12-4; clone_size: .; cdr3_nt: TGTGCCAGCAGTTTAACCGGGCCGATCGGGGAGCTGTTTTTT; cdr3_aa: CASSLTGPIGELFF
d_call: .; j_call: TRBJ1-2; v_call: TRBV12-3/TRBV12-4; clone_size: few; cdr3_nt: TGTGCCACCCTATTCCTCAACTATGGCTACACCTTC; cdr3_aa: CATLFLNYGYTF
d_call: .; j_call: TRBJ2-1; v_call: TRBV7-9; clone_size: few; cdr3_nt: TGTGCCAGCAGCACCAGCATTGAGCAGTTCTTC; cdr3_aa: CASSTSIEQFF
d_call: TRBD2; j_call: TRBJ2-1; v_call: TRBV4-1; clone_size: few; cdr3_nt: TGCGCCAGCAGCCAAATAGCGGGTAGCTCCTACAATGAGCAGTTCTTC; cdr3_aa: CASSQIAGSSYNEQFF
d_call: TRBD2; j_call: TRBJ2-1; v_call: TRBV6-1; clone_size: few; cdr3_nt: TGTGCCAGCAGTGATCGGGGGACTAACAATGAGCAGTTCTTC; cdr3_aa: CASSDRGTNNEQFF
d_call: .; j_call: TRBJ2-7; v_call: TRBV27; clone_size: many; cdr3_nt: TGTGCCAGCAGTTTGTCTTCCCCCAGCTCCTACGAGCAGTACTTC; cdr3_aa: CASSLSSPSSYEQYF
d_call: TRBD1; j_call: TRBJ2-2; v_call: TRBV9; clone_size: few; cdr3_nt: TGTGCCAGCAGGTTCGGGGACAGTAGGAACACCGGGGAGCTGTTTTTT; cdr3_aa: CASRFGDSRNTGELFF
d_call: .; j_call: TRBJ2-3; v_call: TRBV5-8; clone_size: few; cdr3_nt: TGTGCCAGCAGCTTAGAACCTAGCTGGGTAGACACAGATACGCAGTATTTT; cdr3_aa: CASSLEPSWVDTDTQYF
d_call: .; j_call: TRBJ2-4; v_call: TRBV15; clone_size: .; cdr3_nt: TGTGCCACCAGCAGCGGACCGAACAACATTCAGTACTTC; cdr3_aa: CATSSGPNNIQYF
d_call: TRBD1; j_call: TRBJ1-1; v_call: TRBV15; clone_size: .; cdr3_nt: TGTGCCACCAGCAGAGATTATTTCGGGACAGGGGGCGAGGAAGCTTTCTTT; cdr3_aa: CATSRDYFGTGGEEAFF
d_call: TRBD1; j_call: TRBJ2-7; v_call: TRBV7-9; clone_size: .; cdr3_nt: TGTGCCAGCAGGACAGGGAACAGCAAGCAGTACTTC; cdr3_aa: CASRTGNSKQYF
d_call: TRBD1; j_call: TRBJ2-3; v_call: TRBV29-1; clone_size: few; cdr3_nt: TGCAGCGTTCCTATGACAGGGTGGGATACGCAGTATTTT; cdr3_aa: CSVPMTGWDTQYF